This is a list of T cell receptor beta chains from one sample in a study of shared clonotypes between healthy human individuals. Data came from immunoSEQ multiplex PCR; TCRdb stores just in-frame clones and leaves some out. The table has 630,000 or so clones, 98% seen once. Sequencing input: naive CD8+ T cells sorted from blood. Receptors originate from a man younger than 45 in good health. The CDR3 runs from the conserved cysteine through the conserved F or W. D genes are given only for firm matches. The listing skips clone size in some rows; elsewhere it reads once, few, many or a size class.

D gene	V gene	J gene	clone size	CDR3 DNA	CDR3 protein
.	TRBV7-9	TRBJ1-1	.	TGTGCCAGCAGCTTAGAAGGGAATGAAGCTTTCTTT	CASSLEGNEAFF
.	TRBV9	TRBJ2-1	.	TGTGCCAGCAGCGTATACACCGGCGCTTCCTACAATGAGCAGTTCTTC	CASSVYTGASYNEQFF
TRBD1	TRBV15	TRBJ2-7	.	TGTGCCACCAGCGTCCGGGACAGCACCTACGAGCAGTACTTC	CATSVRDSTYEQYF
.	TRBV10-1	TRBJ2-7	.	TGCGCCAGCAGTGCGGGGACCCGACACGAGCAGTACTTC	CASSAGTRHEQYF
TRBD2	TRBV9	TRBJ2-7	.	TGTGCCAGCAGCGCTTTAGCGGGTCACTCCTACGAGCAGTACTTC	CASSALAGHSYEQYF
TRBD1	TRBV29-1	TRBJ2-7	.	TGCAGCGTTGCGGACAGGGGCCTAACCTACGAGCAGTACTTC	CSVADRGLTYEQYF
TRBD1	TRBV7-9	TRBJ2-7	.	TGTGCCAGCAGCCCTACAGGGGGAAAACTCTACGAGCAGTACTTC	CASSPTGGKLYEQYF
.	TRBV19	TRBJ1-1	once	TGTGCCAGTACCCTTTACAGCTACACTGAAGCTTTCTTT	CASTLYSYTEAFF
TRBD1	TRBV11-2	TRBJ2-7	.	TGTGCCAGCAGCCTATCAACAGGGGGCCACGAGCAGTACTTC	CASSLSTGGHEQYF
.	TRBV6-1	TRBJ1-4	.	TGTGCATGGGGGGTCGGCGAAAAACTGTTTTTT	CAWGVGEKLFF
TRBD2	TRBV7-9	TRBJ2-1	.	TGTGCCAGCAGCACTGGACTAGCGGGAACTACCTACAATGAGCAGTTCTTC	CASSTGLAGTTYNEQFF
.	TRBV7-9	TRBJ1-1	.	TGTGCCAGCAGCTTAGCAGGCACTGAAGCTTTCTTT	CASSLAGTEAFF
.	TRBV6-1	TRBJ2-7	.	TGTGCCAGCAGTGAAAGGGTAGCGGTATCCGAGCAGTACTTC	CASSERVAVSEQYF
.	TRBV28	TRBJ2-7	.	TGTGCCAGCAGTTTTTTGTGGAACGAGCAGTACTTC	CASSFLWNEQYF
.	TRBV27	TRBJ1-5	.	TGTGCCAGCAGTTTATCGGCAGGGCATAGCAATCAGCCCCAGCATTTT	CASSLSAGHSNQPQHF
.	TRBV5-1	TRBJ2-7	.	TGCGCCAGCAGCTTGTTGTCTTCCTACGAGCAGTACTTC	CASSLLSSYEQYF
.	TRBV28	TRBJ1-2	.	TGTGCCAGCAGTCCCGACTTGGGTGGCTACACCTTC	CASSPDLGGYTF
.	TRBV7-6	TRBJ2-3	.	TGTGCCAGCAGCTTAGAACTAGATACAGATACGCAGTATTTT	CASSLELDTDTQYF
TRBD1	TRBV15	TRBJ1-5	.	TGTGCCACCAGCAGAGCAGGGGGTGGTTCGAGCAATCAGCCCCAGCATTTT	CATSRAGGGSSNQPQHF
TRBD1	TRBV28	TRBJ1-2	.	TGTGCCAGCAGTCGACAGGGGTTGGACTATGGCTACACCTTC	CASSRQGLDYGYTF
.	TRBV7-9	TRBJ2-2	.	TGTGCCAGCAGCTCAAGGGACAACCGATTGAACACCGGGGAGCTGTTTTTT	CASSSRDNRLNTGELFF
.	TRBV5-5	TRBJ2-1	.	TGTGCCAGCATTTCTAGCTGGATCGATGAGCAGTTCTTC	CASISSWIDEQFF
.	TRBV30	TRBJ2-7	.	TGTGCCTGGAGTAGTCCGGGCCCACACCCCTACGAGCAGTACTTC	CAWSSPGPHPYEQYF
.	TRBV29-1	TRBJ2-1	.	TGCAGCGTTGATCGGGTTTCCTACAATGAGCAGTTCTTC	CSVDRVSYNEQFF
TRBD1	TRBV7-3	TRBJ2-1	.	TGTGCCAGCAGCTTCGCGACAGGGCCCTACAATGAGCAGTTCTTC	CASSFATGPYNEQFF
.	TRBV27	TRBJ1-3	.	TGTGCCAGCAGTTCCGGTCAAAGCTCTGGAAACACCATATATTTT	CASSSGQSSGNTIYF
TRBD2	TRBV29-1	TRBJ2-1	.	TGCAGTTCGAGACTAGCGGGGAACAATGAGCAGTTCTTC	CSSRLAGNNEQFF
TRBD2	TRBV7-9	TRBJ2-3	.	TGTGCCAGCACCCCGACTAGCGGGATACTCGCAGATACGCAGTATTTT	CASTPTSGILADTQYF
TRBD2	TRBV27	TRBJ2-7	once	TGTGCCAGCAGTCCGCGAGCGGGACGAGAGGAGCAGTACTTC	CASSPRAGREEQYF
TRBD1	TRBV12-5	TRBJ2-7	.	TGTGCTAGTGGTTTGGGACAGGGGTTCGAGCAGTACTTC	CASGLGQGFEQYF
TRBD1	TRBV7-9	TRBJ1-4	.	TGTGCCAGCAGCCCCCTAACGACAGGGGATGAAAAACTGTTTTTT	CASSPLTTGDEKLFF
TRBD2	TRBV7-9	TRBJ2-7	.	TGTGCCAGCAGTCTTAGACTAGCGGGAGCCTACGAGCAGTACTTC	CASSLRLAGAYEQYF
.	TRBV13	TRBJ2-1	once	TGTGCCAGCGCCATGTTGTCCGATGAGCAGTTCTTC	CASAMLSDEQFF
.	TRBV4-1	TRBJ1-2	.	TGCGCCAGCAGCCAACTCCCTGGAGTCGGAAACTATGGCTACACCTTC	CASSQLPGVGNYGYTF
.	TRBV30	TRBJ2-1	.	TGTGCCTGGGCCGAGACTAATGAGCAGTTCTTC	CAWAETNEQFF
.	TRBV5-6	TRBJ2-5	.	TGTGCCAGCAGCTTAGGCGGGAAAGAGACCCAGTACTTC	CASSLGGKETQYF
.	TRBV29-1	TRBJ2-7	.	TGCAGCGTTGTATTCAGGGGCTACGAGCAGTACTTC	CSVVFRGYEQYF